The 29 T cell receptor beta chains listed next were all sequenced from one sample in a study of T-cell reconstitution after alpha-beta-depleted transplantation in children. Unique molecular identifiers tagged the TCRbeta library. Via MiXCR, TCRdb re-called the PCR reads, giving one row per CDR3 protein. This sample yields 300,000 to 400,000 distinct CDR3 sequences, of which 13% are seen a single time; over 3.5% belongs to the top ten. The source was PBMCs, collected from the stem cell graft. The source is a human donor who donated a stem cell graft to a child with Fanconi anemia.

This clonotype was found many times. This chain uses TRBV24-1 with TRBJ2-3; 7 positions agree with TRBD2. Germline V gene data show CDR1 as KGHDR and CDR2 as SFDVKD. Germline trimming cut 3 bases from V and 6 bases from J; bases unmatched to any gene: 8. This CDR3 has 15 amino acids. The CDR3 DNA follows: TGTGCCACCAGTGATCCCGGGGGTAGCGGGGATACGCAGTATTTT. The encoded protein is CATSDPGGSGDTQYF.

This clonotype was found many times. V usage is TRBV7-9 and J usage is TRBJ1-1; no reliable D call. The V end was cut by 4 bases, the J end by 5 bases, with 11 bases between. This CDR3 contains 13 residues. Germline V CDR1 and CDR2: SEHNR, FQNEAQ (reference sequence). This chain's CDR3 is CASSWVALTEAFF. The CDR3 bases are TGTGCCAGCAGCTGGGTGGCGTTAACTGAAGCTTTCTTT.

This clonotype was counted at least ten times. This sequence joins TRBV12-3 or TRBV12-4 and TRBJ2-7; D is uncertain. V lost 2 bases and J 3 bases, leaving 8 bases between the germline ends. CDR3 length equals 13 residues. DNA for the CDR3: TGTGCCAGCAGTTTAATGGGCGGCTACGAGCAGTACTTC. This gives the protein CASSLMGGYEQYF.

CDR3 coding DNA: TGTGCCAGCAGCCTAAGCGGGGGGGCAACAAATGAGCAGTTCTTC. It specifies CASSLSGGATNEQFF. V and J are TRBV13 and TRBJ2-1; TRBD2 matches at 10 bases. CDR1 and CDR2 from the germline V gene are PRHDT and FYEKMQ (reference sequence). With 5 bases clipped from V and 7 bases from J, the junction kept 8 bases outside the gene matches. The CDR3 has 15 amino acids.

The CDR3 region is CASSPFMAPYEQYV. CDR3 in DNA: TGTGCCAGCAGCCCTTTCATGGCCCCCTACGAGCAGTACGTC. This sequence joins TRBV5-6 and TRBJ2-7; D remains unclear. CDR1 is SGHDT and CDR2 is YYEEEE in the germline V gene. The CDR3 runs to 14 residues. Trimming shortened V by 4 bases and J by 2 bases, and 13 bases separated the two germline ends.

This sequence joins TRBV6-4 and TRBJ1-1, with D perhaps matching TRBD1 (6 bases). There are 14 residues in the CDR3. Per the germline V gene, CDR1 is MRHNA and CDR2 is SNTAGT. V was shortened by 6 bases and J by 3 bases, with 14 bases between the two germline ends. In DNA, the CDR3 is TGTGCCAGCAGCTACAGGGATGGTGACACTGAAGCTTTCTTT. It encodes CASSYRDGDTEAFF.

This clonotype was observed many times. The CDR3 spells CASSLTGMYYGYTF. The DNA of the CDR3 is TGTGCCAGCAGTTTAACAGGCATGTACTATGGCTACACCTTC. The chain uses TRBV27 and TRBJ1-2, with a weak D call TRBD1 (5 bases). The germline CDR1 and CDR2 sequences are MNHEY and SMNVEV (reference sequence). The CDR3 has 14 residues. V lost 2 bases and J lost 3, with 10 bases in between.

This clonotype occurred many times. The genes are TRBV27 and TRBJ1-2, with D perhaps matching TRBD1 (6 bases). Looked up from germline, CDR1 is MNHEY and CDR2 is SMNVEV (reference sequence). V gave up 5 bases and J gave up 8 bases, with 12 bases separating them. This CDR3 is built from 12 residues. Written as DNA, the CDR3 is TGTGCCAGCAGTCCAAACCAGGGGGGCTACACCTTC. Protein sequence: CASSPNQGGYTF.

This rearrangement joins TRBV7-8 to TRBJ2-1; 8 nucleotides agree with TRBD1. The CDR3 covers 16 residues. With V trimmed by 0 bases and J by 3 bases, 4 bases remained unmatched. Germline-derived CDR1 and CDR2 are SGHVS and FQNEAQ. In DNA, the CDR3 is TGTGCCAGCAGCTTAGCGCTCGGACAGGGCTACAATGAGCAGTTCTTC. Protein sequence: CASSLALGQGYNEQFF.

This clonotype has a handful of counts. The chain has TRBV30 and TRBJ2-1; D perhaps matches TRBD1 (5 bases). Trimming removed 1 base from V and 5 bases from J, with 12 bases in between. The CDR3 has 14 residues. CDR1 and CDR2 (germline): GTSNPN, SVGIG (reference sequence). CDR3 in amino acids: CAWSAGSRDNEQFF. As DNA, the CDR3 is TGTGCCTGGAGTGCAGGAAGCAGGGACAATGAGCAGTTCTTC.

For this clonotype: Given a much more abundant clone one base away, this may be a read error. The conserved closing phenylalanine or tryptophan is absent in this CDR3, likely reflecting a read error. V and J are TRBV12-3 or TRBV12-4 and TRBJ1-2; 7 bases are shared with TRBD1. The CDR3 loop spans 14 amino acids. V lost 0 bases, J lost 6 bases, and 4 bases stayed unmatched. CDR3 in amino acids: CASSLAYRGHGYTS. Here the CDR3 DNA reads TGTGCCAGCAGTTTAGCTTACAGGGGTCATGGCTACACCTCC.

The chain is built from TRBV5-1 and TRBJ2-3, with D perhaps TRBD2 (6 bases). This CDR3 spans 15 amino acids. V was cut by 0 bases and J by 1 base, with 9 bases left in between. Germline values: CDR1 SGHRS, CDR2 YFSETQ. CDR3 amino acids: CASSLGPSGTDTQYF. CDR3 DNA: TGCGCCAGCAGCTTGGGTCCTAGCGGCACAGATACGCAGTATTTT.

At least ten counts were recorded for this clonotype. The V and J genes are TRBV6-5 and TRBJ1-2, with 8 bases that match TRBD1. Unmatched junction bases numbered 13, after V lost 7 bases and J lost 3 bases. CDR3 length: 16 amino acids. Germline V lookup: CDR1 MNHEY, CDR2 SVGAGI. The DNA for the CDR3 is TGTGCCAGCATCAGAACATGGACAGGGAAGGACTATGGCTACACCTTC. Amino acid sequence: CASIRTWTGKDYGYTF.

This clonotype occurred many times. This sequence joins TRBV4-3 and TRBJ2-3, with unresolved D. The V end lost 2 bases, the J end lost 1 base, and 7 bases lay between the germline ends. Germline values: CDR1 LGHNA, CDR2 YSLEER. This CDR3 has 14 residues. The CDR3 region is CASSQLYGTDTQYF. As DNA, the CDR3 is TGCGCCAGCAGCCAACTGTATGGCACAGATACGCAGTATTTT.

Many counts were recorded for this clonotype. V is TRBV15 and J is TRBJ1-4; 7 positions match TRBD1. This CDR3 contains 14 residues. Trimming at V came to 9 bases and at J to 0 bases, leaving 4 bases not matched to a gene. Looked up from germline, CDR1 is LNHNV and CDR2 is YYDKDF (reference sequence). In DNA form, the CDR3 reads TGTGCCACAGGTCAGGGGGCAACTAATGAAAAACTGTTTTTT. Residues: CATGQGATNEKLFF.

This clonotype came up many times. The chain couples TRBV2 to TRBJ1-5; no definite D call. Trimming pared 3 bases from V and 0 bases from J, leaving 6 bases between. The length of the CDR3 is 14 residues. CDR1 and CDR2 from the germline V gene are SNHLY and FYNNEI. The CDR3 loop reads CASSDGNSNQPQHF. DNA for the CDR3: TGTGCCAGCAGTGACGGTAATAGCAATCAGCCCCAGCATTTT.

Written as DNA, the CDR3 is TGCAGCGTTGTTCAGGGGGGTGGGGTCACTGAAGCTTTCTTT. It translates to CSVVQGGGVTEAFF. The J gene is TRBJ1-1, the V gene TRBV29-1, with 7 nucleotides matching TRBD1. This CDR3 is built from 14 residues. V lost 4 bases and J lost 4; bases outside the gene matches: 9. Germline V gene sequence: CDR1 SQVTM, CDR2 ANQGSEA.

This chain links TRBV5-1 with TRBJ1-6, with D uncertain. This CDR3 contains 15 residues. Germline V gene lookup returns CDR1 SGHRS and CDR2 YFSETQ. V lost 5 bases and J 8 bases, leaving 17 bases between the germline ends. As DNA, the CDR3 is TGCGCCAGCAGTCTTCGACCGAGAGCGGATTCACCCCTCCACTTT. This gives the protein CASSLRPRADSPLHF.

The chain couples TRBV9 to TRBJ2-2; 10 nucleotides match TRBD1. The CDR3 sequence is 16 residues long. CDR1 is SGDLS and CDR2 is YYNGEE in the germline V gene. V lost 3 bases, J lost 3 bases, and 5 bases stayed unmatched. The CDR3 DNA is TGTGCCAGCAGCGCGCCCGGGACAGGGGACACCGGGGAGCTGTTTTTT. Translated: CASSAPGTGDTGELFF.

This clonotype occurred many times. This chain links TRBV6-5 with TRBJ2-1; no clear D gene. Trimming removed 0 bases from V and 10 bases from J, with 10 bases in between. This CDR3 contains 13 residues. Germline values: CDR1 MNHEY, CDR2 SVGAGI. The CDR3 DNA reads TGTGCCAGCAGTTACTCGATGGTAAGGGAGCAGTTCTTC. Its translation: CASSYSMVREQFF.

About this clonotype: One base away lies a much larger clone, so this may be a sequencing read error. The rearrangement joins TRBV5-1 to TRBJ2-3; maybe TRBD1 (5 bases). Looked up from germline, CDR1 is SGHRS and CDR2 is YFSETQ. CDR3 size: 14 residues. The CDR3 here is CASSSLTATDTRYF. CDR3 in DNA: TGCGCCAGCAGCTCTCTGACGGCGACAGATACGCGGTATTTT.

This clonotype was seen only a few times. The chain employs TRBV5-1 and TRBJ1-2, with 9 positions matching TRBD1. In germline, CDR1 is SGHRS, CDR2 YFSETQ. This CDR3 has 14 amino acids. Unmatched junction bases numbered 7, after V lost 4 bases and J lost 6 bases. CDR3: CASSAGQGWNGYTF. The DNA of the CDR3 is TGCGCCAGCAGCGCGGGACAGGGCTGGAATGGCTACACCTTC.

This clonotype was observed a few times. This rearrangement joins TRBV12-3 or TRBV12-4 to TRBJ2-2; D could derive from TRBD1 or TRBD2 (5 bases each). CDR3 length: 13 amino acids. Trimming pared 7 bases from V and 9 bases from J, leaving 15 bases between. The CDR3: CASKGPPWRELFF. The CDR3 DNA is TGTGCCAGCAAGGGACCTCCTTGGAGGGAGCTGTTTTTT.

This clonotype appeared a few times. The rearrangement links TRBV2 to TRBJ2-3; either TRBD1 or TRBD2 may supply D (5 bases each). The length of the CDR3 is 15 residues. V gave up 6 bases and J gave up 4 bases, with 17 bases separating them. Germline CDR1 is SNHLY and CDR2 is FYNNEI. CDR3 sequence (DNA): TGTGCCAGCAGCGGGACCAGTCTTCTGTCAGATACGCAGTATTTT. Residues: CASSGTSLLSDTQYF.

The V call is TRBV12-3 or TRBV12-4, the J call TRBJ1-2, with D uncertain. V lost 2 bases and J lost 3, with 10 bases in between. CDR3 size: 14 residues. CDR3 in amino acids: CASSLNGPYYGYTF. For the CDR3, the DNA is TGTGCCAGCAGTTTAAATGGCCCTTACTATGGCTACACCTTC.

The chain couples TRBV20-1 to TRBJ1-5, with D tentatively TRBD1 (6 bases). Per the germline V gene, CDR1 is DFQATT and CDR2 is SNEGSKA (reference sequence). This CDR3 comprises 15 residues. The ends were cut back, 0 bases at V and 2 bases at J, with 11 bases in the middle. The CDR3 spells CSARETGLRNQPQHF. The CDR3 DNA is TGCAGTGCTAGAGAAACAGGGCTCCGCAATCAGCCCCAGCATTTT.

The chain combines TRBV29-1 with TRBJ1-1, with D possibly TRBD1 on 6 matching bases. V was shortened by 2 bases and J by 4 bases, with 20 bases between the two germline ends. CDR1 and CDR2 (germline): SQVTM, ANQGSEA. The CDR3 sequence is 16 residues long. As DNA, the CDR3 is TGCAGCGTTGAATCGGGCAGGGGCCCTTCGGGCACTGAAGCTTTCTTT. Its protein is CSVESGRGPSGTEAFF.

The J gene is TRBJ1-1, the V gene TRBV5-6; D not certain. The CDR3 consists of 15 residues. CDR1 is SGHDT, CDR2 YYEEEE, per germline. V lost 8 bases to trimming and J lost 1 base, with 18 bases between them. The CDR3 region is CASLPSLRQNTEAFF. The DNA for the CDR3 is TGTGCCAGTCTCCCATCCCTTCGACAGAACACTGAAGCTTTCTTT.

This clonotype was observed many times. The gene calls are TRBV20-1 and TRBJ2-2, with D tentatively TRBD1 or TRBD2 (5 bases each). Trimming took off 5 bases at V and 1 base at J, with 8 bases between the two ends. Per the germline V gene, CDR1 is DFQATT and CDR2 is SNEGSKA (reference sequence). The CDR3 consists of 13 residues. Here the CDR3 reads CSAGAGNTGELFF. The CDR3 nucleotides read TGCAGTGCTGGGGCGGGGAACACCGGGGAGCTGTTTTTT.